Listed below are T cell receptor beta chains from one sample, sequenced in a study of identical twins. TCRdb reanalysed the 5' RACE reads using MiXCR and keeps one entry per CDR3 protein. This table has 500,000 or so distinct CDR3 sequences, 12% to 15% appearing once. The same sample was also studied in work on yellow fever vaccine responses in identical twins.

The material sequenced was CD4+ T cells sorted from blood. The receptors derive from a woman aged 18-30 years in good health. CDR3s include the opening cysteine and the closing phenylalanine or tryptophan. The D gene is left open where the match is weak. Clone size is not always given. Where it is, it says once, few, many or a class for expanded clones.

>TRBJ2-2|TRBV7-2|TRBD2|-
TGTGCCAGCAGCTTAAACCCGGGAGGCCACACCGGGGAGCTGTTTTTT
CASSLNPGGHTGELFF
>TRBJ1-6|TRBV4-2|-|-
TGTGCCAGCCGGGACGGAGATAATTCACCCCTCCACTTT
CASRDGDNSPLHF
>TRBJ2-1|TRBV11-3|TRBD1|-
TGTGCCAGCAGCCGGGGACAGGGTGGTAGGAATGAGCAGTTCTTC
CASSRGQGGRNEQFF
>TRBJ2-7|TRBV4-2|-|many
TGTGCCAGCAGCCAAGGGATACACGGGACAAACTACGAGCAGTACTTC
CASSQGIHGTNYEQYF
>TRBJ1-2|TRBV6-6|-|-
TGTGCCAGCAGCCAAGGGGAGAATAAAGACTACACCTTC
CASSQGENKDYTF
>TRBJ2-7|TRBV5-1|TRBD1|few
TGCGCCAGCAGCCCGGTGGGGACAGGCGCCTACGAGCAGTACTTC
CASSPVGTGAYEQYF
>TRBJ2-2|TRBV9|-|few
TGTGCCAGCAGCCGGATGGATGGGCTGAACACCGGGGAGCTGTTTTTT
CASSRMDGLNTGELFF
>TRBJ2-1|TRBV5-1|-|few
TGCGCCAGCAGCTCTAGCTTAGGAGGCATTTCCAATGAGCAGTTCTTC
CASSSSLGGISNEQFF
>TRBJ2-1|TRBV20-1|-|-
TGCAGTGCCCGTAGGGGGGGTAGCTCCTACAATGAGCAGTTCTTC
CSARRGGSSYNEQFF
>TRBJ2-7|TRBV28|-|few
TGTGCCAGCACCCCTCTGGGGAGCTCCTACGAGCAGTACTTC
CASTPLGSSYEQYF
>TRBJ1-6|TRBV12-3/TRBV12-4|-|many
TGTGCCAGCAGACCGCAGGAGAGCGGTAATTCACCCCTCCACTTT
CASRPQESGNSPLHF
>TRBJ1-5|TRBV20-1|-|few
TGCAGTGCTAGAGTCGACACAGGGCAACCCCAGCATTTT
CSARVDTGQPQHF
>TRBJ2-3|TRBV3-1|-|-
TGTGCCAGCAGCCAAGCGGACCGCGGGGTCACAGATACGCAGTATTTT
CASSQADRGVTDTQYF
>TRBJ2-2|TRBV7-2|TRBD2|many
TGTGCCAGCAGCTTAGTTGCTAGCGGTTACACCGGGGAGCTGTTTTTT
CASSLVASGYTGELFF
>TRBJ2-3|TRBV20-1|TRBD2|-
TGCAGTGCCGAACCCGTAGCGGGGGCGCAGTATTTT
CSAEPVAGAQYF
>TRBJ2-3|TRBV6-1|-|-
TGTGCCAGCAGAAAACAGGGCTCCACAGATACGCAGTATTTT
CASRKQGSTDTQYF
>TRBJ2-1|TRBV5-1|-|-
TGCGCCAGCAGTCTTCTTGGCGAGTACAATGAGCAGTTCTTC
CASSLLGEYNEQFF
>TRBJ2-3|TRBV20-1|-|many
TGCAGTGCTAGAGGACTCCCCGGGGCAGATACGCAGTATTTT
CSARGLPGADTQYF
>TRBJ2-7|TRBV14|-|-
TGTGCCAGCAGCCAAGTCCCGGGAAGCGAGCAGTACTTC
CASSQVPGSEQYF
>TRBJ2-5|TRBV19|-|-
TGTGCCAGTAGTAAGCTCCTGAGCGTAGAGACCCAGTACTTC
CASSKLLSVETQYF
>TRBJ2-7|TRBV10-3|TRBD1|-
TGTGCCATCAGGGACAGGGGAATTGCCTACGAGCAGTACTTC
CAIRDRGIAYEQYF
>TRBJ2-1|TRBV12-3/TRBV12-4|TRBD1|few
TGTGCCAGCAGCCCGGGACAGGGGGCCTTGAATGAGCAGTTCTTC
CASSPGQGALNEQFF
>TRBJ2-1|TRBV2|TRBD2|-
TGTGCCAGCAGCGGGACTAGCGGGGGTAAGCAGTTCTTC
CASSGTSGGKQFF
>TRBJ2-2|TRBV2|-|-
TGTGCCAGCAGTGAGGTGGGAGGTCATACCGGGGAGCTGTTTTTT
CASSEVGGHTGELFF
>TRBJ2-3|TRBV20-1|-|-
TGCAGTGCTCTAGGGCCAGGTCGTACAAATACGCAGTATTTT
CSALGPGRTNTQYF
>TRBJ2-3|TRBV11-2|TRBD1|-
TGTGCCAGCAGCTTAAATATCTGGGACAGGGAGTTACATACGCAGTATTTT
CASSLNIWDRELHTQYF
>TRBJ2-3|TRBV2|-|-
TGTGCCAGCAGTGACAGGGAAAGAAGCACAGATACGCAGTATTTT
CASSDRERSTDTQYF
>TRBJ2-7|TRBV18|TRBD1|-
TGTGCCAGCTCACCCGTACGGGACAGGGGCTCCGAGCAGTACTTC
CASSPVRDRGSEQYF
>TRBJ2-6|TRBV6-1|TRBD1|-
TGTGCCAGCAGTATAGACAGGGTCGGGGCCAACGTCCTGACTTTC
CASSIDRVGANVLTF
>TRBJ2-3|TRBV29-1|-|-
TGCAGCGTTGCGAGGACAGACACAGATACGCAGTATTTT
CSVARTDTDTQYF
>TRBJ1-2|TRBV11-2|-|-
TGTGCCAGCAGCCGGATCTTGGATCACTATGGCTACACCTTC
CASSRILDHYGYTF
>TRBJ1-1|TRBV10-3|-|few
TGTGCCATCAGGCCCTTTGGTCCGAACACTGAAGCTTTCTTT
CAIRPFGPNTEAFF
>TRBJ2-5|TRBV3-1|-|-
TGTGCCAGCAGCCACCGGGGCGGGGAGGAGGAGGAGACCCAGTACTTC
CASSHRGGEEEETQYF
>TRBJ2-1|TRBV30|-|few
TGTGCCCTGGAGGGTGTAGGCTCCTACAATGAGCAGTTCTTC
CALEGVGSYNEQFF
>TRBJ2-3|TRBV30|-|-
TGTGCCTGGAAAAGCGCAGATACGCAGTATTTT
CAWKSADTQYF
>TRBJ2-2|TRBV10-3|-|-
TGTGCCATCAGTGAGTCGCAAGTGAACACCGGGGAGCTGTTTTTT
CAISESQVNTGELFF
>TRBJ2-5|TRBV12-3/TRBV12-4|TRBD2|many
TGTGCCAGCAGTTTAGGAGCGGGAGTTCGAGAGACCCAGTACTTC
CASSLGAGVRETQYF
>TRBJ2-7|TRBV2|TRBD2|-
TGTGCCAGCAGAGTCCGAATCCTACTAGCGGGGGGGCCCGAGCAGTACTTC
CASRVRILLAGGPEQYF
>TRBJ1-2|TRBV7-9|-|few
TGTGCCAGCAGCCGAGATTACTATGGCTACACCTTC
CASSRDYYGYTF
>TRBJ2-1|TRBV4-2|-|-
TGTGCCAGCAGCCAAGAACCGGGAGACCCTTACAATGAGCAGTTCTTC
CASSQEPGDPYNEQFF
>TRBJ2-7|TRBV7-9|-|few
TGTGCCAGCAGCTCGAGGGACGAGCAGTACTTC
CASSSRDEQYF
>TRBJ2-2|TRBV5-6|TRBD1|few
TGTGCCAGCAGCCGACCGAGGACAGGGCTAAACACCGGGGAGCTGTTTTTT
CASSRPRTGLNTGELFF